Listed below are T cell receptor beta chains from one sample, sequenced in a study of technical replicates of blood from a few donors. This table comes from immunoSEQ multiplex PCR, and its TCRdb copy is limited to in-frame clones, with some not included. The sample gives some 96,000 clones, approximately 94% of which show up once; 0.22% is in the top ten. Sequences were obtained from T cells isolated from PBMCs. These TCRs come from a human donor in good health. CDR3s include the opening cysteine and the closing phenylalanine or tryptophan. D genes are given only for firm matches. Rows may omit the clone size; those that give it use once, few, many or a size class.

J: TRBJ2-5; D: -; size: -; V: TRBV2; CDR3: CASSEALGSGGETQYF; DNA: TGTGCCAGCAGTGAAGCGCTAGGTAGCGGCGGGGAGACCCAGTACTTC
J: TRBJ1-4; D: -; size: few; V: TRBV11-1; CDR3: CASSLQGTNEKLFF; DNA: TGTGCCAGCAGCTTACAGGGTACCAATGAAAAACTGTTTTTT
J: TRBJ2-5; D: -; size: -; V: TRBV2; CDR3: CASKEEGETQYF; DNA: TGTGCCAGCAAGGAAGAGGGTGAGACCCAGTACTTC
J: TRBJ2-7; D: -; size: -; V: TRBV5-1; CDR3: CASSLAAGLADEQYF; DNA: TGCGCCAGCAGCTTGGCGGCAGGGCTGGCCGACGAGCAGTACTTC
J: TRBJ1-5; D: -; size: -; V: TRBV4-1; CDR3: CASSHPAQGRNQPQHF; DNA: TGCGCCAGCAGCCACCCAGCTCAGGGTAGGAATCAGCCCCAGCATTTT
J: TRBJ2-7; D: -; size: -; V: TRBV6-5; CDR3: CASSYSRRAGDEQYF; DNA: TGTGCCAGCAGTTACTCGCGAAGGGCCGGGGACGAGCAGTACTTC
J: TRBJ2-2; D: -; size: -; V: TRBV7-6; CDR3: CASSLGVGGNTGELFF; DNA: TGTGCCAGCAGCTTAGGTGTAGGCGGGAACACCGGGGAGCTGTTTTTT
J: TRBJ2-7; D: TRBD1; size: -; V: TRBV5-1; CDR3: CASSGTGSYEQYF; DNA: TGCGCCAGCAGCGGGACAGGGTCCTACGAGCAGTACTTC
J: TRBJ2-7; D: TRBD2; size: -; V: TRBV5-1; CDR3: CASSGGGGSYEQYF; DNA: TGCGCCAGCAGCGGCGGGGGTGGCTCCTACGAGCAGTACTTC
J: TRBJ2-7; D: TRBD1; size: -; V: TRBV28; CDR3: CASSLEGRAGTGAYEQYF; DNA: TGTGCCAGCAGTTTAGAGGGTCGTGCTGGGACAGGGGCCTACGAGCAGTACTTC
J: TRBJ2-7; D: -; size: -; V: TRBV30; CDR3: CASITKSSYEQYF; DNA: TGTGCCTCGATAACAAAAAGCTCCTACGAGCAGTACTTC
J: TRBJ1-2; D: -; size: -; V: TRBV28; CDR3: CASSLGQGSYGYTF; DNA: TGTGCCAGCAGTTTAGGTCAGGGTAGCTATGGCTACACCTTC
J: TRBJ2-7; D: -; size: -; V: TRBV18; CDR3: CASSPPSGGRTYEQYF; DNA: TGTGCCAGCTCACCACCCTCCGGTGGGCGCACCTACGAGCAGTACTTC
J: TRBJ1-2; D: -; size: -; V: TRBV28; CDR3: CASSWAGEGVGYGYTF; DNA: TGTGCCAGCAGTTGGGCAGGGGAGGGAGTTGGGTATGGCTACACCTTC
J: TRBJ1-5; D: -; size: -; V: TRBV28; CDR3: CASSYRTPLQGSNQPQHF; DNA: TGTGCCAGCAGTTACCGGACCCCTCTACAGGGTTCCAATCAGCCCCAGCATTTT
J: TRBJ2-7; D: TRBD1; size: -; V: TRBV19; CDR3: CASSGTGALYEQYF; DNA: TGTGCCAGTAGCGGGACAGGGGCCCTCTACGAGCAGTACTTC
J: TRBJ2-7; D: -; size: -; V: TRBV5-6; CDR3: CASSLVDQRVSYEQYF; DNA: TGTGCCAGCAGCCTAGTAGATCAGCGGGTTTCCTACGAGCAGTACTTC
J: TRBJ2-2; D: TRBD2; size: -; V: TRBV10-3; CDR3: CAIKSGSLDTGELFF; DNA: TGTGCCATCAAAAGCGGGAGCTTGGACACCGGGGAGCTGTTTTTT
J: TRBJ2-1; D: -; size: -; V: TRBV19; CDR3: CASTISATLYNEQFF; DNA: TGTGCCAGTACGATTAGTGCGACTCTGTACAATGAGCAGTTCTTC
J: TRBJ1-5; D: -; size: -; V: TRBV6-1; CDR3: CASRRQNNQPQHF; DNA: TGTGCCAGCAGAAGACAGAACAATCAGCCCCAGCATTTT
J: TRBJ1-2; D: -; size: once; V: TRBV6-5; CDR3: CASSYSLQGDYGYTF; DNA: TGTGCCAGCAGTTACTCCTTACAGGGAGACTATGGCTACACCTTC
J: TRBJ2-7; D: -; size: -; V: TRBV25-1; CDR3: CASSSRDFTYEQYF; DNA: TGTGCCAGCAGCTCCCGGGACTTTACATACGAGCAGTACTTC
J: TRBJ2-7; D: -; size: -; V: TRBV15; CDR3: CATSRAGFSSYEQYF; DNA: TGTGCCACCAGCAGAGCGGGGTTTAGCTCCTACGAGCAGTACTTC
J: TRBJ2-5; D: TRBD1; size: -; V: TRBV30; CDR3: CAWVGMDRQETQYF; DNA: TGTGCCTGGGTGGGCATGGACAGGCAAGAGACCCAGTACTTC
J: TRBJ2-3; D: TRBD2; size: -; V: TRBV9; CDR3: CASSVGLAGGTRTDTQYF; DNA: TGTGCCAGCAGCGTAGGACTAGCGGGGGGTACCCGCACAGATACGCAGTATTTT
J: TRBJ2-5; D: TRBD1; size: once; V: TRBV7-9; CDR3: CASSPPRQGSDQETQYF; DNA: TGTGCCAGCAGCCCCCCGAGACAGGGGAGCGACCAAGAGACCCAGTACTTC
J: TRBJ2-3; D: -; size: -; V: TRBV5-4; CDR3: CAIETGTPSVTDTQYF; DNA: TGTGCCATTGAAACGGGAACCCCGTCGGTTACAGATACGCAGTATTTT
J: TRBJ2-1; D: TRBD1; size: -; V: TRBV6-1; CDR3: CASNEGTGRNEQFF; DNA: TGTGCCAGCAACGAAGGGACAGGCCGAAATGAGCAGTTCTTC
J: TRBJ1-1; D: -; size: -; V: TRBV4-2; CDR3: CASESGMNTEAFF; DNA: TGTGCCAGCGAGTCAGGCATGAACACTGAAGCTTTCTTT
J: TRBJ2-2; D: TRBD2; size: once; V: TRBV9; CDR3: CASSVASGGASTGELFF; DNA: TGTGCCAGCAGCGTAGCTAGCGGGGGGGCAAGCACCGGGGAGCTGTTTTTT
J: TRBJ2-7; D: TRBD2; size: -; V: TRBV5-1; CDR3: CASSLVSGSSYEQYF; DNA: TGCGCCAGCAGCTTGGTTAGCGGGAGCTCCTACGAGCAGTACTTC
J: TRBJ2-1; D: -; size: -; V: TRBV30; CDR3: CAWSSDRKLGNEQFF; DNA: TGTGCCTGGAGTTCCGACAGAAAATTGGGCAATGAGCAGTTCTTC
J: TRBJ2-1; D: -; size: -; V: TRBV11-2; CDR3: CASSLRDYPYNEQFF; DNA: TGTGCCAGCAGCTTACGAGACTACCCCTACAATGAGCAGTTCTTC
J: TRBJ1-3; D: -; size: -; V: TRBV5-1; CDR3: CASSLTGPGDTIYF; DNA: TGCGCCAGCAGCTTAACAGGGCCAGGAGACACCATATATTTT
J: TRBJ2-3; D: -; size: -; V: TRBV18; CDR3: CASSDSQISTDTQYF; DNA: TGTGCCAGCTCGGACAGCCAGATAAGCACAGATACGCAGTATTTT
J: TRBJ2-2; D: -; size: once; V: TRBV18; CDR3: CASSPPGQRNTGELFF; DNA: TGTGCCAGCTCACCACCGGGACAACGGAACACCGGGGAGCTGTTTTTT
J: TRBJ1-5; D: -; size: -; V: TRBV27; CDR3: CASSPGGFSQHF; DNA: TGTGCCAGCAGCCCCGGAGGGTTTTCCCAGCATTTT
J: TRBJ2-2; D: -; size: -; V: TRBV5-1; CDR3: CASSLDGSTNTGELFF; DNA: TGCGCCAGCAGCTTGGACGGGAGCACGAACACCGGGGAGCTGTTTTTT
J: TRBJ2-5; D: -; size: -; V: TRBV18; CDR3: CASSPQEVRRVRETQYF; DNA: TGTGCCAGCTCACCACAGGAGGTTAGAAGGGTTCGGGAGACCCAGTACTTC
J: TRBJ1-2; D: TRBD1; size: -; V: TRBV19; CDR3: CASTPYKARGTGNYGYTF; DNA: TGTGCCAGTACCCCGTATAAGGCGAGGGGGACAGGGAACTATGGCTACACCTTC
J: TRBJ1-2; D: TRBD1; size: -; V: TRBV7-8; CDR3: CASSLGQGYGYTF; DNA: TGTGCCAGCAGCCTCGGACAGGGGTATGGCTACACCTTC
J: TRBJ2-7; D: TRBD2; size: -; V: TRBV6-6; CDR3: CASNGAGRGYEQYF; DNA: TGTGCCAGCAACGGGGCAGGGCGGGGGTACGAGCAGTACTTC
J: TRBJ2-1; D: -; size: -; V: TRBV6-4; CDR3: CASSESGTRLYNEQFF; DNA: TGTGCCAGCAGTGAGTCCGGGACACGACTCTACAATGAGCAGTTCTTC
J: TRBJ2-3; D: -; size: -; V: TRBV9; CDR3: CASSAQGPYTDTQYF; DNA: TGTGCCAGCAGCGCACAGGGTCCTTACACAGATACGCAGTATTTT
J: TRBJ1-5; D: -; size: -; V: TRBV6-5; CDR3: CASSYVRTGPQHF; DNA: TGTGCCAGCAGTTACGTACGGACTGGTCCCCAGCATTTT
J: TRBJ1-1; D: -; size: once; V: TRBV6-4; CDR3: CASSALGGSTEALF; DNA: TGTGCCAGCAGTGCCCTCGGGGGTAGCACTGAAGCTCTCTTT
J: TRBJ2-3; D: -; size: once; V: TRBV27; CDR3: CASSLTSGQTDTQYF; DNA: TGTGCCAGCAGTCTAACTTCCGGACAGACAGATACGCAGTATTTT
J: TRBJ2-7; D: TRBD2; size: -; V: TRBV6-5; CDR3: CATNPPSGGSHEQYF; DNA: TGTGCCACTAACCCCCCTAGCGGGGGTTCCCACGAGCAGTACTTC
J: TRBJ2-7; D: -; size: once; V: TRBV5-6; CDR3: CASSLEGHQVEQYF; DNA: TGTGCCAGCAGCTTGGAAGGACATCAGGTCGAGCAGTACTTC
J: TRBJ2-1; D: -; size: -; V: TRBV28; CDR3: CASSYTGRKDNEQFF; DNA: TGTGCCAGCAGTTATACTGGGCGAAAGGACAATGAGCAGTTCTTC
J: TRBJ1-2; D: -; size: -; V: TRBV4-1; CDR3: CASSQQGLAYGYTF; DNA: TGCGCCAGCAGCCAGCAGGGTCTCGCCTATGGCTACACCTTC
J: TRBJ1-4; D: -; size: -; V: TRBV7-9; CDR3: CASSAGPTATNEKLFF; DNA: TGTGCCAGCAGCGCCGGACCGACAGCAACTAATGAAAAACTGTTTTTT
J: TRBJ1-4; D: -; size: -; V: TRBV6-5; CDR3: CASSSTGGGRGKLFF; DNA: TGTGCCAGCAGTAGTACTGGGGGGGGAAGGGGAAAACTGTTTTTT
J: TRBJ2-7; D: TRBD1; size: -; V: TRBV2; CDR3: CASKTGEAYEQYF; DNA: TGTGCCAGCAAAACAGGGGAAGCCTACGAGCAGTACTTC